This TCR beta chain was identified in a study of blood T cell repertoires in COVID-19. About the study: The United States, Italy and Spain provided the acute and convalescent COVID-19 samples. The analysed material was cDNA or gDNA that came from T cells, B-cell-depleted T cells, or PBMCs.

V lost 1 base and J lost 2, with 15 bases in between. Germline values: CDR1 MDHEN, CDR2 SYDVKM. This CDR3 has 17 amino acids. Original processing notes: From reference gene primer amplification, estimates of nucleated cell counts were derived. TCRdb keeps only in-frame clones here, not all; method: immunoSEQ multiplex PCR. V and J calls and clone size are copied from that table; D and trimming were computed from the DNA. The data hold around 86,000 clones, with around 87% observed a single time. The TCR comes from a human donor with acute or convalescent COVID-19. The donor label of this sample is uncertain. Sequenced sample: peripheral blood. The chain uses TRBV28 and TRBJ1-5; weak D call: TRBD1 (5 bases). In nucleotides, the CDR3 is TGTGCCAGCAGTTTATATCGGAGCAGGGCTGGCAATCAGCCCCAGCATTTT. Protein sequence: CASSLYRSRAGNQPQHF.